Below are 9 T cell receptor beta chains sequenced from a single sample in a study of cytomegalovirus exposure and HLA in healthy donors. Primers: 60 Vbeta forward and 13 Jbeta reverse. Some clones are missing from TCRdb's copy, which holds only in-frame ones; the method was immunoSEQ multiplex PCR. Recorded for this sample: about 140,000 clones. The source material was PBMCs. All receptors derive from a man aged 35-49 years in good health and CMV-seronegative.

J is TRBJ1-1 and V is TRBV20-1; D unclear. This CDR3 comprises 10 residues. V was cut by 5 bases and J by 7 bases, with 8 bases left in between. Per the germline V gene, CDR1 is DFQATT and CDR2 is SNEGSKA (reference sequence). The DNA of the CDR3 is TGCAGTGCTCCCCTCGGTGAAGCTTTCTTT. Translation: CSAPLGEAFF.

The chain combines TRBV27 with TRBJ2-2, with 7 bases matching TRBD1. The ends lost 4 bases at V and 4 bases at J; junction bases unmatched: 3. The CDR3 spans 14 residues. Per germline, CDR1 MNHEY and CDR2 SMNVEV (reference sequence). The CDR3 reads CASSSDRLTGELFF. DNA for the CDR3: TGTGCCAGCAGTTCGGACAGGCTCACCGGGGAGCTGTTTTTT.

The chain joins TRBV7-9 to TRBJ2-5; possible D gene TRBD1, 7 bases. V lost 0 bases and J 5 bases, leaving 13 bases between the germline ends. The CDR3 covers 15 residues. Looked up from germline, CDR1 is SEHNR and CDR2 is FQNEAQ (reference sequence). CDR3 in DNA: TGTGCCAGCAGCTTAGCTGGAGGGGGCGGGGAGACCCAGTACTTC. Amino acid sequence: CASSLAGGGGETQYF.

The V gene is TRBV29-1, the J gene TRBJ2-7; 8 bases map to TRBD1. CDR3 length equals 14 residues. CDR1 and CDR2 from the germline V gene are SQVTM and ANQGSEA. J gave up 2 bases and V 5 bases, and 8 bases lay outside the gene matches. CDR3 protein: CSVTLTGVPYEQYF. The CDR3, as DNA: TGCAGCGTTACCCTGACAGGGGTTCCCTACGAGCAGTACTTC.

The rearrangement uses TRBV7-9 and TRBJ2-3; 10 bases map to TRBD2. The V gene's germline CDR1 is SEHNR and CDR2 FQNEAQ (reference sequence). With 3 bases clipped from V and 1 base from J, the junction kept 4 bases outside the gene matches. The CDR3 has 16 amino acids. CDR3 DNA sequence: TGTGCCAGCAGCTTCCTTAGCGGGGGGCGCACAGATACGCAGTATTTT. This translates into CASSFLSGGRTDTQYF.

The gene calls are TRBV6-5 and TRBJ1-2; 8 positions agree with TRBD1. CDR3 length: 13 amino acids. V shed 6 bases and J 4 bases; nucleotides not matched to a gene: 4. The germline gives CDR1 MNHEY, CDR2 SVGAGI. CDR3 sequence reads: CASRFTGGYGYTF. The DNA of the CDR3 is TGTGCCAGCAGATTTACAGGGGGCTATGGCTACACCTTC.

The chain has TRBV4-3 and TRBJ2-7; possible D gene TRBD2, 5 bases. This CDR3 contains 15 residues. Trimming took 4 bases from V and 0 from J, leaving 13 bases between them. Germline CDR1 reads LGHNA; CDR2 reads YSLEER. The CDR3 bases are TGCGCCAGCAGCCGACGACTAACGGACTCCTACGAGCAGTACTTC. The encoded protein is CASSRRLTDSYEQYF.

The rearrangement uses TRBV11-1 and TRBJ2-7; TRBD1 is a possible D gene (6 bases). Trimming cost V 1 base and J 6 bases, with 7 bases left between them. Looked up from germline, CDR1 is SGHAT and CDR2 is FQDESV (reference sequence). The length of the CDR3 is 12 residues. The CDR3 here is CASSLDRVEQYF. CDR3 nucleotides: TGTGCCAGCAGCTTAGACAGGGTCGAGCAGTACTTC.

The V call is TRBV7-3, the J call TRBJ2-3; 12 positions match TRBD2. Trimming took 3 bases from V and 2 from J; bases not matched to a gene: 3. CDR1 is SGHTA, CDR2 FQGTGA, per germline. The CDR3 runs 16 residues. The CDR3 loop reads CASSFGLAGFTDTQYF. The CDR3 DNA reads TGTGCCAGCAGCTTCGGACTAGCGGGGTTCACAGATACGCAGTATTTT.